These 10 T cell receptor beta chains share one sample of origin, sequenced in a study of shared clonotypes between healthy human individuals. The data were produced by immunoSEQ multiplex PCR, yet TCRdb's version contains in-frame clones alone and is incomplete. The table has just over 2,000,000 clones, 95% seen once. Sequencing used naive CD4+ T cells sorted from blood. Subset here: CD45RA+ positively selected. The receptors here all came from a man between 18 and 29 years old in good health.

This chain links TRBV27 with TRBJ1-2; D uncertain. The V and J ends lost 2 bases and 0 bases respectively, with 4 bases between them. The CDR3 length is 13 residues. Germline V lookup: CDR1 MNHEY, CDR2 SMNVEV (reference sequence). CDR3 in DNA: TGTGCCAGCAGTTTAAAGACTAACTATGGCTACACCTTC. Residues: CASSLKTNYGYTF.

The chain carries TRBV11-3 and TRBJ2-5; TRBD2 might be the D (6 bases). Trimming removed 4 bases from V and 5 bases from J, with 17 bases in between. Germline assignment: CDR1 SGHNT and CDR2 YENEEA. The CDR3 totals 15 residues. The chain's CDR3 is CASSSRGLLGETQYF. The CDR3 DNA is TGTGCCAGCAGCTCCCGGGGACTGCTGGGGGAGACCCAGTACTTC.

The chain combines TRBV6-5 with TRBJ2-3; D possibly corresponds to TRBD1 (5 bases). In germline, CDR1 is MNHEY, CDR2 SVGAGI. This CDR3 spans 13 amino acids. The V and J ends lost 7 bases and 8 bases respectively, with 16 bases between them. The CDR3: CASKTVGLGTQYF. Here the CDR3 DNA reads TGTGCCAGCAAGACGGTGGGGCTAGGTACGCAGTATTTT.

The V call is TRBV18, the J call TRBJ1-2; the match to TRBD1 covers 9 bases. V was clipped by 3 bases and J by 1 base; unmatched bases: 6. CDR3 length: 16 amino acids. Germline lookup yields CDR1 KGHSH and CDR2 LQKENI. In DNA, the CDR3 is TGTGCCAGCTCACCTACTGTGACAGGGGGTAACTATGGCTACACCTTC. Amino acid sequence: CASSPTVTGGNYGYTF.

The chain employs TRBV27 and TRBJ2-7; D remains unclear. The germline V and J ends were trimmed by 4 bases and 0 bases, with 10 bases remaining between them. The CDR3 runs 14 residues. Germline V CDR1 and CDR2: MNHEY, SMNVEV (reference sequence). CDR3 sequence (DNA): TGTGCCAGCAGTTCCGCTGACCGCTCCTACGAGCAGTACTTC. Protein: CASSSADRSYEQYF.

The V call is TRBV27, the J call TRBJ2-7; 7 bases line up with TRBD1. Germline values: CDR1 MNHEY, CDR2 SMNVEV (reference sequence). Trimming cost V 4 bases and J 6 bases; bases outside gene matches: 6. The CDR3 sequence is 13 residues long. As DNA, the CDR3 is TGTGCCAGCAGTTCAACAGGGGTCAGCGAGCAGTACTTC. Protein: CASSSTGVSEQYF.

The V and J genes are TRBV27 and TRBJ2-2, with TRBD2 identical over 7 bases. CDR3 length: 13 amino acids. CDR1 is MNHEY, CDR2 SMNVEV, per germline (reference sequence). With V trimmed by 8 bases and J by 2 bases, 2 bases remained unmatched. The CDR3 loop reads CASRTRNTGELFF. The CDR3 bases are TGTGCCAGCCGGACTAGAAACACCGGGGAGCTGTTTTTT.

This chain links TRBV28 with TRBJ2-3, with a possible D match to TRBD2 (5 bases). The germline V gene encodes CDR1 MDHEN and CDR2 SYDVKM. The CDR3 totals 13 residues. Trimming cost V 5 bases and J 5 bases, with 11 bases left between them. DNA for the CDR3: TGTGCCAGCAGTCCCCCGGACTTAGATACGCAGTATTTT. This encodes CASSPPDLDTQYF.

The chain uses TRBV5-1 and TRBJ2-3; D gene ambiguous. Germline lookup yields CDR1 SGHRS and CDR2 YFSETQ. Trimming took off 0 bases at V and 2 bases at J, with 7 bases between the two ends. CDR3 length equals 14 residues. In DNA form, the CDR3 reads TGCGCCAGCAGCTTGGCCGTGGACACAGATACGCAGTATTTT. This translates into CASSLAVDTDTQYF. The whole variable domain, remainder taken from reference TRBV5-1 and TRBJ2-3, is KAGVTQTPRYLIKTRGQQVTLSCSPISGHRSVSWYQQTPGQGLQFLFEYFSETQRNKGNFPGRFSGRQFSNSRSEMNVSTLELGDSALYLCASSLAVDTDTQYFGPGTRLTVL.

A remark on this clone: This specimen includes other DNA sequences encoding the same CDR3. The rearrangement uses TRBV29-1 and TRBJ2-2; D remains unclear. The V gene lost 4 bases and the J gene lost 0 bases, with 6 bases spanning the gap. The CDR3 spans 13 residues. Germline lookup yields CDR1 SQVTM and CDR2 ANQGSEA. The CDR3 DNA sequence: TGCAGCGTTGTTGGGACGAACACCGGGGAGCTGTTTTTT. Residues: CSVVGTNTGELFF.